The rows below give T cell receptor beta chains drawn from one sample of a study of shared clonotypes between healthy human individuals. TCRdb's table, derived via immunoSEQ multiplex PCR, lists solely in-frame clones and lacks some. The sample includes around 990,000 clones, roughly 80% of them seen just once. Sequencing used memory CD4+ T cells from PBMCs. Receptor source: a man in his late teens or twenties in good health. Some clones in this sample may be carry-over from other donors' samples. Each CDR3 is given with its conserved first and last residue. The D gene is left open where the match is weak.

length	D	V	J	CDR3
16	TRBD1	TRBV7-6	TRBJ1-4	CASSLGQGGALGKLFF
16	TRBD2	TRBV6-6	TRBJ2-1	CASSPPGLAADNEQFF
12	.	TRBV14	TRBJ1-1	CASSRDGTEAFF
16	.	TRBV7-9	TRBJ1-1	CASSLSDPGLGTEAFF
15	.	TRBV28	TRBJ1-1	CASSLWTAESTEAFF
16	.	TRBV7-3	TRBJ1-1	CASSLAGSGVGTEAFF
15	.	TRBV7-6	TRBJ2-3	CASSLLPAGQDTQYF
15	TRBD1	TRBV5-1	TRBJ1-2	CASSLAVGQGSGYTF
16	TRBD2	TRBV5-1	TRBJ2-7	CASSPSMGAGAYEQYF
14	.	TRBV4-2	TRBJ1-1	CASSRPGTGPEAFF
16	.	TRBV7-3	TRBJ2-1	CASSLNPNPEYNEQFF
17	.	TRBV13	TRBJ1-1	CASSPRGNKGMNTEAFF
15	TRBD2	TRBV10-3	TRBJ2-2	CATHGLARNTGELFF
15	.	TRBV5-8	TRBJ2-3	CASSFASGYTDTQYF
13	TRBD1	TRBV23-1	TRBJ1-1	CASSHLTHRGAFF
12	.	TRBV6-5	TRBJ2-1	CASRPPGDEQFF
14	.	TRBV7-2	TRBJ1-5	CASSLDQGSQPQHF
15	.	TRBV5-1	TRBJ2-3	CASTMIGIHTDTQYF
15	.	TRBV7-2	TRBJ1-2	CASSLHRGLNYGYTF
16	.	TRBV4-1	TRBJ2-6	CASSTRDTSGANVLTF
16	.	TRBV6-1	TRBJ1-4	CASSDSHLATNEKLFF
15	TRBD1	TRBV10-1	TRBJ1-4	CASSDLRGPGEKLFF
18	TRBD2	TRBV4-2	TRBJ2-2	CASSQEPSGSGYTGELFF
16	TRBD2	TRBV5-1	TRBJ2-1	CASSLGGGSSYNEQFF
13	TRBD1	TRBV7-2	TRBJ2-2	CASSSEGAGELFF
13	.	TRBV6-4	TRBJ1-1	CASRGQMGTEAFF
14	TRBD2	TRBV28	TRBJ2-7	CASSLFLAAYEQYF
12	.	TRBV7-2	TRBJ1-2	CASSSVGYGYTF
14	TRBD1	TRBV18	TRBJ2-5	CASSGQGAQETQYF
18	TRBD2	TRBV11-1	TRBJ2-1	CASSLGRASGRLYNEQFF
16	TRBD2	TRBV28	TRBJ2-1	CASSPPGLAIHNEQFF
17	.	TRBV30	.	CAWSDPRLRAHSYEQYF
10	.	TRBV28	TRBJ1-2	CASSFNGYTF
15	.	TRBV7-9	TRBJ2-7	CASSSPSRRVYEQYF
17	TRBD2	TRBV4-1	TRBJ2-5	CASSQDATSGMRKTQYF
17	.	TRBV19	TRBJ1-5	CASSPSLAGRGNQPQHF
16	TRBD1	TRBV5-1	TRBJ2-7	CASSLQTAGQGREQYF
15	TRBD2	TRBV5-1	TRBJ2-3	CASSLIERERDTQYF
15	.	TRBV4-3	TRBJ2-3	CASSQSEGRTDTQYF
14	.	TRBV5-1	TRBJ2-5	CASSLVGPGETQYF
16	.	TRBV9	TRBJ2-1	CASSVTIERGAGEQFF
15	TRBD1	TRBV6-5	TRBJ1-5	CASSSGTAGGQPQHF
11	.	TRBV5-8	TRBJ1-2	CASSLGGGYTF
16	.	TRBV28	TRBJ1-5	CASSLRSGTFNQPQHF
15	.	TRBV4-3	TRBJ1-5	CASSQGTYSNQPQHF
16	TRBD2	TRBV28	TRBJ2-1	CASTPLGRAPYNEQFF
12	.	TRBV19	TRBJ1-1	CASSVLQGKAFF
13	TRBD2	TRBV5-4	TRBJ2-7	CASRQGLAGAGYF
16	TRBD2	TRBV18	TRBJ2-2	CASSQIAGGRTGELFF
13	.	TRBV6-5	TRBJ2-7	CASSYQGRNEQYF
15	.	TRBV2	TRBJ2-4	CASSERGPTGNIQYF
18	TRBD2	TRBV7-8	.	CASSFLAGRSLGNYEQYF
14	.	TRBV5-5	TRBJ2-3	CASSPYGGTDTQYF
14	.	TRBV9	TRBJ2-7	CASSPSQSTYEQYF
16	TRBD1	TRBV28	TRBJ1-1	CASRSNSRGAYTEAFF
13	TRBD1	TRBV9	TRBJ2-5	CASSATGEETQYF
15	TRBD2	TRBV11-2	TRBJ2-3	CASSLDGRVADTQYF
15	TRBD2	TRBV5-1	TRBJ2-5	CASSLGLAGGETQYF